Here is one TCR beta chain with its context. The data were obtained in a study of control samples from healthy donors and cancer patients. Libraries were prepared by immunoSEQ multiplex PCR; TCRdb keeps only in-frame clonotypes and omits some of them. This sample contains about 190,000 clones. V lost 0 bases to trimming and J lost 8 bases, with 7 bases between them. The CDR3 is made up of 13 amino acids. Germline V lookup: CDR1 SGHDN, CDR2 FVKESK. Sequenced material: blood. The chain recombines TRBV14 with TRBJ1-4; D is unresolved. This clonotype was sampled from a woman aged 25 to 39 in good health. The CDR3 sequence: CASSQDLREKLFF. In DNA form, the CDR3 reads TGTGCCAGCAGCCAAGATCTTAGAGAAAAACTGTTTTTT.